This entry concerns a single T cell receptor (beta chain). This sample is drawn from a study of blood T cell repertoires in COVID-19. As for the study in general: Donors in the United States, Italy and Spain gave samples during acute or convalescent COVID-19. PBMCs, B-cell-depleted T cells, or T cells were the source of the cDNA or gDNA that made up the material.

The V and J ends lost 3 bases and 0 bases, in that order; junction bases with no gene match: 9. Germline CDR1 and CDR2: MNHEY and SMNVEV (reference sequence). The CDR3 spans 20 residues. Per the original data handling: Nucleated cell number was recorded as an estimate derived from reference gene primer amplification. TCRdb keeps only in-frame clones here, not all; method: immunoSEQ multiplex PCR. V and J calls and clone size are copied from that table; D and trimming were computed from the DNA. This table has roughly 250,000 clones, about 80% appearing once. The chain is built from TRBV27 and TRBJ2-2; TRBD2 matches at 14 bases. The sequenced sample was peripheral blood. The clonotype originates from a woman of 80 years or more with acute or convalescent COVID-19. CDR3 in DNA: TGTGCCAGCAGTTTCAGAGTTCGGGGACTAGCGGGGGCGAACACCGGGGAGCTGTTTTTT. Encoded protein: CASSFRVRGLAGANTGELFF.